The present TCR beta chain was sequenced within a study of T-cell reconstitution after alpha-beta-depleted transplantation in children. Whole-study results and caveats: Elevated TCRbeta diversity at day 60 was traced, in some patients, to surviving recipient T cells and thymic progenitors.

Points on this clonotype: Its specificity is not known.

CDR3 length equals 16 residues. V shed 4 bases and J shed 5 bases, with 21 bases lying between them. Germline CDR1 SGHRS, CDR2 YFSETQ. The library targeted TCRbeta and was prepared with unique molecular identifiers. MiXCR was run by TCRdb on the PCR reads, yielding one entry per CDR3 protein. The table lists about 980,000 distinct CDR3 sequences, roughly 31% of them singletons, with about 28% in the top ten. The rearrangement links TRBV5-1 to TRBJ1-1; no clear D. The sequence was collected from a boy younger than two who had a stem cell transplant for SCID, so the T cells may come from the graft donor. The specimen comprised PBMCs, mostly from graft donor cells, sampled 360 days after TCRalphabeta/CD19-depleted stem cell transplant. CDR3 protein: CASSQRGPRIPTEAFF. The CDR3 nucleotides are TGCGCCAGCAGCCAACGTGGACCGAGGATCCCAACTGAAGCTTTCTTT.